This T cell receptor (beta chain) was identified during a study of blood T cell repertoires in COVID-19. Study in general: The United States, Italy and Spain provided the acute and convalescent COVID-19 samples. Sample material is recorded as cDNA or gDNA derived from T cells, B-cell-depleted T cells, or PBMCs.

Germline CDR1 is MNHEY and CDR2 is SMNVEV (reference sequence). The V end was cut by 4 bases, the J end by 6 bases, with 16 bases between. The CDR3 loop spans 14 amino acids. Source study methods: The assay estimated nucleated cells by amplifying reference gene primers. TCRdb's copy holds only in-frame clones and misses some; the assay was immunoSEQ multiplex PCR. D and trimming come from the DNA, and the V and J calls and clone size come from that table. In the table there are 25,000 to 35,000 clones, about 85% of which are singletons. The origin of this receptor is a woman in her fifties or sixties with acute or convalescent COVID-19. The sample comprised peripheral blood. This sequence joins TRBV27 and TRBJ2-7; no definite D call. This chain's CDR3 is CASSYYRAAPEQYF. CDR3 nucleotides: TGTGCCAGCAGTTATTACCGCGCCGCCCCCGAGCAGTACTTC.